What follows are 20 T cell receptor beta chains derived from one specimen sequenced in a study of blood T cell repertoires in COVID-19. Assay: immunoSEQ multiplex PCR; the TCRdb copy retains only in-frame clones and omits some. The table has approximately 20,000 clones, about three quarters seen once; the top ten hold 9.5% to 15%. Sequenced input: peripheral blood. The receptors shown here come from a man between 60 and 75 years old with active COVID-19.

This clone was picked up a small number of times. This sequence joins TRBV4-3 and TRBJ1-2, with 7 positions matching TRBD1. Trimming cost V 1 base and J 2 bases; bases outside gene matches: 4. In germline, CDR1 is LGHNA, CDR2 YSLEER. The CDR3 is made up of 15 amino acids. The DNA of the CDR3 is TGCGCCAGCAGCCAAGGGAGGACAGGAAACTATGGCTACACCTTC. It translates to CASSQGRTGNYGYTF.

The V gene is TRBV18, the J gene TRBJ1-5, with 7 bases fitting TRBD1. J was trimmed by 7 bases and V by 3 bases; bases with no gene match: 3. Germline V lookup: CDR1 KGHSH, CDR2 LQKENI. The CDR3 sequence is 13 residues long. The CDR3 sequence is CASSPGTAQPQHF. The CDR3 DNA reads TGTGCCAGCTCACCTGGGACAGCGCAGCCCCAGCATTTT.

The CDR3 sequence is CASSQGYGYEQYF. In DNA form, the CDR3 reads TGTGCCAGCAGTCAGGGTTATGGCTACGAGCAGTACTTC. The chain combines TRBV27 with TRBJ2-7; maybe TRBD1 (5 bases). CDR3 length equals 13 residues. CDR1 and CDR2 (germline): MNHEY, SMNVEV (reference sequence). V was shortened by 5 bases and J by 3 bases, with 11 bases between the two germline ends.

The V and J genes are TRBV24-1 and TRBJ2-1; the match to TRBD2 covers 9 bases. With 4 bases clipped from V and 8 bases from J, the junction kept 11 bases outside the gene matches. This CDR3 comprises 16 residues. Germline V gene sequence: CDR1 KGHDR, CDR2 SFDVKD. The CDR3 loop reads CATSDYSGSARDEQFF. CDR3 in DNA: TGTGCCACCAGTGACTATAGCGGGAGCGCGAGGGATGAGCAGTTCTTC.

The chain is built from TRBV28 and TRBJ2-3; 11 nucleotides align to TRBD2. CDR1 MDHEN and CDR2 SYDVKM come from the germline V gene. The CDR3 spans 17 residues. V gave up 4 bases and J gave up 2 bases; unmatched junction bases: 8. CDR3: CASSSPGLAETTDTQYF. The CDR3 bases are TGTGCCAGCAGTTCCCCGGGACTAGCGGAGACCACAGATACGCAGTATTTT.

V and J are TRBV7-8 and TRBJ2-2, with unresolved D. Trimming removed 4 bases at V and 6 bases at J, with 9 bases between. The CDR3 runs 13 residues. Germline V lookup: CDR1 SGHVS, CDR2 FQNEAQ. This CDR3 is CASSYGVAGELFF. The CDR3 DNA reads TGTGCCAGCAGCTACGGAGTTGCCGGGGAGCTGTTTTTT.

This clone was seen a handful of times. J is TRBJ1-1 and V is TRBV6-2 or TRBV6-3, with D possibly TRBD1 on 6 matching bases. Trimming took 5 bases from V and 0 from J, leaving 10 bases between them. The CDR3 runs 14 residues. Germline assignment: CDR1 MNHEY and CDR2 SVGEGT. The CDR3 bases are TGTGCCAGCAGTCAGGGACACATGAACACTGAAGCTTTCTTT. Protein product: CASSQGHMNTEAFF.

The rearrangement links TRBV2 to TRBJ2-7; D is ambiguous. Germline CDR1 is SNHLY and CDR2 is FYNNEI. The CDR3 is 12 amino acids. Trimming shortened V by 8 bases and J by 0 bases, and 8 bases separated the two germline ends. The chain's CDR3 is CASAPSSYEQYF. The CDR3, as DNA: TGTGCCAGCGCCCCGAGCTCCTACGAGCAGTACTTC.

The chain is built from TRBV11-3 and TRBJ2-1; D might be TRBD1 (6 bases). With 5 bases removed from V and 0 bases from J, the gap between germline ends came to 17 bases. Germline V CDR1 and CDR2: SGHNT, YENEEA. This CDR3 is built from 17 residues. The CDR3 DNA is TGTGCCAGCAGCCCGTTCGACAGGTGGAGCTCCTACAATGAGCAGTTCTTC. This codes for CASSPFDRWSSYNEQFF.

The count of this clone is one. J is TRBJ2-1 and V is TRBV7-3, with D possibly being TRBD2 (6 bases). Germline lookup yields CDR1 SGHTA and CDR2 FQGTGA. V lost 1 base, J lost 0 bases, and 7 bases lay in between. CDR3 size: 15 residues. The CDR3 nucleotides read TGTGCCAGCAGCTTAATGGGGGGCTCCTACAATGAGCAGTTCTTC. Amino acids: CASSLMGGSYNEQFF.

The chain employs TRBV7-2 and TRBJ2-1; 10 nucleotides agree with TRBD2. CDR3 length: 18 residues. The germline CDR1 and CDR2 sequences are SGHTA and FQGNSA. Trimming took 2 bases from V and 7 from J; bases not matched to a gene: 14. CDR3 DNA sequence: TGTGCCAGCAGCTTATATTCTAGCGGGAGAAAGGTCTCGAATGAGCAGTTCTTC. This encodes CASSLYSSGRKVSNEQFF. Full variable domain (rest looked up from reference TRBV7-2 and TRBJ2-1): GAGVSQSPSNKVTEKGKDVELRCDPISGHTALYWYRQSLGQGLEFLIYFQGNSAPDKSGLPSDRFSAERTGGSVSTLTIQRTQQEDSAVYLCASSLYSSGRKVSNEQFFGPGTRLTVL.

CDR3 sequence: CAWSWTSGGLDTQYF. The CDR3 bases are TGTGCCTGGAGTTGGACTAGCGGGGGTTTAGATACGCAGTATTTT. V usage is TRBV30 and J usage is TRBJ2-3, with 13 bases identical to TRBD2. Per the germline V gene, CDR1 is GTSNPN and CDR2 is SVGIG (reference sequence). The CDR3 has 15 amino acids. With 2 bases clipped from V and 5 bases from J, the junction kept 4 bases outside the gene matches. The variable domain in full, with the rest retrieved from reference TRBV30 and TRBJ2-3, is SQTIHQWPATLVQPVGSPLSLECTVEGTSNPNLYWYRQAAGRGLQLLFYSVGIGQISSEVPQNLSASRPQDRQFILSSKKLLLSDSGFYLCAWSWTSGGLDTQYFGPGTRLTVL.

J is TRBJ2-1 and V is TRBV3-1 (or the pseudogene TRBV3-2); D perhaps matches TRBD1 (5 bases). The germline V and J ends were trimmed by 4 bases and 7 bases, with 11 bases remaining between them. Per the germline V gene, CDR1 is LGHDT and CDR2 is YNNKEL (reference sequence). This CDR3 spans 13 amino acids. The CDR3 protein is CASSLNQGNEQFF. CDR3 nucleotide sequence: TGTGCCAGCAGCCTGAATCAGGGTAATGAGCAGTTCTTC.

This chain uses TRBV18 with TRBJ1-4; D not resolved. Looked up from germline, CDR1 is KGHSH and CDR2 is LQKENI. V was clipped by 4 bases and J by 4 bases, with 7 bases between them. CDR3 length: 13 residues. The CDR3 sequence is CASSHQLNEKLFF. The DNA of the CDR3 is TGTGCCAGCTCACATCAACTTAATGAAAAACTGTTTTTT.

The genes are TRBV19 and TRBJ2-2, with D possibly being TRBD1 (6 bases). V was clipped by 5 bases and J by 3 bases, with 13 bases between them. Germline loops: CDR1 LNHDA, CDR2 SQIVND (reference sequence). The CDR3 sequence is 15 residues long. The CDR3 protein is CASSSTGLYTGELFF. The CDR3 DNA is TGTGCCAGTAGTTCCACAGGGTTGTACACCGGGGAGCTGTTTTTT.

This chain connects TRBV19 to TRBJ2-6; TRBD2 is a possible D gene (7 bases). The CDR3 extends over 17 amino acids. The germline V gene encodes CDR1 LNHDA and CDR2 SQIVND (reference sequence). The V end lost 3 bases, the J end lost 4 bases, and 16 bases lay between the germline ends. The CDR3 coding sequence is TGTGCCAGTAGTATCTCCCGGGGGGCGGAAGGGGCCAACGTCCTGACTTTC. Protein product: CASSISRGAEGANVLTF.

The CDR3 DNA follows: TGTGCCAGCAGTGAGGCCCTAACAGAGAGCAATCAGCCCCAGCATTTT. The encoded protein is CASSEALTESNQPQHF. J is TRBJ1-5 and V is TRBV6-1; D call uncertain. Germline-derived CDR1 and CDR2 are MNHNS and SASEGT. Trimming pared 3 bases from V and 1 base from J, leaving 13 bases between. CDR3 length equals 16 residues.

This clone was detected once. This sequence joins TRBV19 and TRBJ2-5; 9 bases are a match to TRBD1. V lost 7 bases and J lost 5; bases outside the gene matches: 11. The CDR3 contains 15 residues. Germline V CDR1 and CDR2: LNHDA, SQIVND (reference sequence). The chain's CDR3 is CASTSAGTGSETQYF. The DNA for the CDR3 is TGTGCCAGTACCTCAGCCGGGACAGGGAGTGAGACCCAGTACTTC.

V is TRBV19 and J is TRBJ2-2; perhaps TRBD2 as D (6 bases). This CDR3 has 15 amino acids. CDR1 and CDR2 from the germline V gene are LNHDA and SQIVND (reference sequence). With 4 bases removed from V and 0 bases from J, the gap between germline ends came to 9 bases. The CDR3 loop is CASSSGAANTGELFF. CDR3 in DNA: TGTGCCAGTAGTAGCGGGGCCGCGAACACCGGGGAGCTGTTTTTT.

The chain's CDR3 is CASSSRTGRGGYTF. As DNA, the CDR3 is TGTGCCAGCAGTAGTCGGACAGGGCGTGGCGGCTACACCTTC. The rearrangement links TRBV28 to TRBJ1-2, with 8 bases fitting TRBD1. CDR1 is MDHEN, CDR2 SYDVKM, per germline. This CDR3 region has 14 residues. Trimming removed 5 bases from V and 8 bases from J; junction bases left unmatched: 10.